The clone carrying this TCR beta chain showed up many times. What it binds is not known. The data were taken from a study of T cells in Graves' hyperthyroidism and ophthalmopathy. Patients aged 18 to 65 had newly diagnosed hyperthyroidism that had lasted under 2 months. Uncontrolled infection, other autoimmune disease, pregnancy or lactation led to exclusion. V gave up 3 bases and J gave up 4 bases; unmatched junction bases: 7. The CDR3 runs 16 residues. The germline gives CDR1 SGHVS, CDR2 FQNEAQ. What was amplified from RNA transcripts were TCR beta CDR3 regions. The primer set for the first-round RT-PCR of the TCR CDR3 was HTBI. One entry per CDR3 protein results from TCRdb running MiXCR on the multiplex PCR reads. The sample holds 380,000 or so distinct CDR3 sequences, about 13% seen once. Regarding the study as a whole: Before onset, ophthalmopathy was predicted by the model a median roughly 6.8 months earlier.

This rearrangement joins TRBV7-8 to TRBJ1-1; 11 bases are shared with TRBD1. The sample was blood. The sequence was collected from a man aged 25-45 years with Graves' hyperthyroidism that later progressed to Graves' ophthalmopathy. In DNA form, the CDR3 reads TGTGCCAGCAGCTTCGGACAGGGGGCAAGTCCCACTGAAGCTTTCTTT. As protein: CASSFGQGASPTEAFF.